Listed below are T cell receptor beta chains from one sample, sequenced in a study of cytotoxic CD8 clonotypes in ibrutinib-treated CLL. Clones were read by immunoSEQ multiplex PCR, and TCRdb kept only the in-frame ones, dropping some. The profile shows roughly 250,000 clones, roughly 70% of them singletons. This specimen was PBMCs, taken after 24 months of ibrutinib treatment. These receptors all stem from a human donor with chronic lymphocytic leukemia. CDR3s include the opening cysteine and the closing phenylalanine or tryptophan. A D gene is named only where the DNA matches it firmly. For some rows the clone size is stated as once, few or many, or as a class when expanded; others skip it.

TRBD2	TRBV11-2	.	TRBJ2-5	CASSTRPVSGNKETQYF	TGTGCCAGCAGCACCCGACCGGTTAGCGGGAACAAAGAGACCCAGTACTTC
.	TRBV28	.	TRBJ2-7	CASSLTGITYEQYF	TGTGCCAGCAGTTTAACAGGGATAACCTACGAGCAGTACTTC
TRBD2	TRBV7-9	once	TRBJ2-2	CASIYPRSGRNPGELFF	TGTGCCAGCATCTACCCGCGGAGCGGGAGAAACCCCGGGGAGCTGTTTTTT
.	TRBV9	.	TRBJ2-6	CASSVERGANVLTF	TGTGCCAGCAGCGTAGAACGTGGGGCCAACGTCCTGACTTTC
.	TRBV7-7	few	TRBJ2-7	CASSPRAASYEQYF	TGTGCTAGCAGCCCAAGGGCAGCCTCCTACGAGCAGTACTTC
.	TRBV5-7	.	TRBJ2-1	CASSSPGAYNEQFF	TGTGCCAGCAGCTCTCCCGGGGCCTACAATGAGCAGTTCTTC
TRBD1	TRBV29-1	.	TRBJ2-4	CSVEGTGTGGDIQYF	TGCAGCGTTGAAGGAACCGGGACAGGGGGTGACATTCAGTACTTC
TRBD1	TRBV11-2	few	TRBJ2-7	CASSPRDRRTYEQYF	TGTGCCAGCAGCCCTCGGGACAGGAGAACCTACGAGCAGTACTTC
.	TRBV2	few	TRBJ1-1	CASPLEQSTEAFF	TGTGCCAGCCCTCTTGAACAGTCCACTGAAGCTTTCTTT
TRBD1	TRBV27	.	TRBJ1-5	CASTELGQGVPYSNQPQHF	TGTGCCAGCACCGAGCTTGGACAGGGGGTTCCTTATAGCAATCAGCCCCAGCATTTT
.	TRBV16	.	TRBJ2-7	CASSHPGYEQYF	TGTGCCAGCAGCCACCCTGGCTACGAGCAGTACTTC
.	TRBV28	.	TRBJ1-4	CASNSRGPKNEKLFF	TGTGCCAGCAATTCGCGGGGCCCGAAAAATGAAAAACTGTTTTTT
.	TRBV4-3	.	TRBJ1-4	CASSQAAGEKLFF	TGCGCCAGCAGCCAAGCAGCAGGTGAAAAACTGTTTTTT
TRBD1	TRBV4-1	.	TRBJ2-7	CASSQAGQGPYEQYF	TGCGCCAGCAGCCAGGCTGGACAGGGGCCCTACGAGCAGTACTTC
TRBD1	TRBV2	.	TRBJ2-7	CASSAPGQGFSEQYF	TGTGCCAGCAGTGCACCGGGACAGGGGTTCTCCGAGCAGTACTTC
TRBD2	TRBV5-4	.	TRBJ2-7	CASSLSLAGGYEQYF	TGTGCCAGCAGCTTGTCCCTAGCGGGAGGCTACGAGCAGTACTTC
.	TRBV7-2	.	TRBJ2-4	CASSLVPREKAKNIQYF	TGTGCCAGCAGCTTAGTTCCCAGGGAGAAAGCCAAAAACATTCAGTACTTC
TRBD1	TRBV6-5	.	TRBJ1-2	CASSRDSSNYGYTF	TGTGCCAGCAGCAGGGACAGTTCTAACTATGGCTACACCTTC
.	TRBV11-3	few	TRBJ2-1	CASSLGVAYNEQFF	TGTGCCAGCAGCTTAGGGGTAGCCTACAATGAGCAGTTCTTC
.	TRBV27	.	TRBJ1-2	CASSLRGHTNYGYTF	TGTGCCAGCAGTTTAAGAGGGCATACTAACTATGGCTACACCTTC
TRBD1	TRBV6-1	.	TRBJ1-5	CASSGDDRDSLNQPQHF	TGTGCCAGCAGTGGGGACGACAGGGATTCACTAAATCAGCCCCAGCATTTT
.	TRBV6-5	.	TRBJ2-5	CASSWAYQETQYF	TGTGCCAGTTCGTGGGCGTACCAAGAGACCCAGTACTTC
.	TRBV6-5	.	TRBJ1-1	CASSPGHRAAFF	TGTGCCAGCAGCCCTGGGCATCGAGCGGCTTTCTTT
.	TRBV9	few	TRBJ1-5	CASSASLGINQPQHF	TGTGCCAGCAGCGCCTCGTTGGGGATCAATCAGCCCCAGCATTTT
TRBD2	TRBV5-1	.	TRBJ2-1	CASSLVFSGTSGSKGDEQFF	TGCGCCAGCAGCTTGGTATTCTCCGGGACTAGCGGGAGTAAAGGCGATGAGCAGTTCTTC
TRBD2	TRBV9	.	TRBJ2-7	CASSPNLAGAYEQYF	TGTGCCAGCAGCCCCAACCTAGCGGGAGCCTACGAGCAGTACTTC
TRBD1	TRBV6-5	few	TRBJ1-5	CASSYDRGSNQPQHF	TGTGCCAGCAGTTACGACAGGGGGAGCAATCAGCCCCAGCATTTT
TRBD1	TRBV29-1	.	TRBJ2-1	CSVAGTGTGVSEQFF	TGCAGCGTTGCAGGAACCGGGACAGGGGTGTCTGAGCAGTTCTTC
TRBD2	TRBV19	.	TRBJ2-1	CASSIETSGVAQFF	TGTGCCAGTAGTATCGAGACTAGCGGCGTTGCGCAGTTCTTC
.	TRBV28	few	TRBJ1-4	CASSYADQQEKLFF	TGTGCCAGCAGTTACGCAGATCAACAGGAAAAACTGTTTTTT
TRBD2	TRBV29-1	.	TRBJ2-2	CSVQTGTSGRANTGELFF	TGCAGCGTCCAAACCGGGACTAGCGGGAGGGCGAACACCGGGGAGCTGTTTTTT
.	TRBV7-9	once	TRBJ2-7	CASAVGGPNAYEQYF	TGTGCCAGCGCCGTAGGGGGTCCCAATGCCTACGAGCAGTACTTC
TRBD2	TRBV9	few	TRBJ2-7	CASSGDTGTSGYEQYF	TGTGCCAGCAGCGGAGACACCGGGACTAGCGGTTACGAGCAGTACTTC
TRBD2	TRBV7-9	once	TRBJ2-2	CASSPRGLADNTGELFF	TGTGCCAGCAGCCCACGGGGACTAGCGGACAACACCGGGGAGCTGTTTTTT
.	TRBV5-1	.	TRBJ2-1	CASSSLDPWRDRQFF	TGCGCCAGCAGCTCGTTAGACCCTTGGCGGGATCGGCAGTTCTTC
.	TRBV2	.	TRBJ1-1	CASRAETGRGEAFF	TGTGCCAGCAGAGCCGAGACAGGACGAGGTGAAGCTTTCTTT
.	TRBV5-6	.	TRBJ2-1	CASSPLTGNEQFF	TGTGCCAGCAGCCCCCTGACCGGGAATGAGCAGTTCTTC
.	TRBV29-1	once	TRBJ2-2	CSVEQQPRTGELFF	TGCAGCGTCGAACAACAGCCCCGCACCGGGGAGCTGTTTTTT
.	TRBV4-2	once	TRBJ1-1	CASSPEEGADTEAFF	TGTGCCAGCAGCCCCGAGGAGGGCGCGGACACTGAAGCTTTCTTT
.	TRBV27	.	TRBJ2-7	CASSVGGRYEQYF	TGTGCCAGCAGTGTCGGCGGTCGCTACGAGCAGTACTTC
TRBD2	TRBV10-3	.	TRBJ2-7	CAIGGGLAGNWLAGEQYF	TGTGCCATCGGGGGCGGACTAGCGGGAAACTGGTTGGCCGGGGAGCAGTACTTC
.	TRBV11-3	.	TRBJ2-7	CASSSRRGWWYF	TGTGCCAGCAGCTCACGAAGGGGTTGGTGGTACTTC
.	TRBV6-5	.	TRBJ2-7	CASSLKRGEQYF	TGTGCCAGCAGTCTAAAAAGGGGCGAGCAGTACTTC
.	TRBV19	.	TRBJ2-1	CASSQVWYEQFF	TGTGCCAGTAGTCAAGTTTGGTATGAGCAGTTCTTC
.	TRBV9	.	TRBJ1-1	CASSVESLNTEAFF	TGTGCCAGCAGCGTAGAAAGCCTAAACACTGAAGCTTTCTTT
.	TRBV7-9	.	TRBJ2-7	CASSLGAGHLGYF	TGTGCCAGCAGCTTGGGAGCAGGGCATTTAGGGTACTTC
.	TRBV15	.	TRBJ2-1	CATSGTKYNEQFF	TGTGCCACCTCCGGGACGAAGTACAATGAGCAGTTCTTC
.	TRBV27	.	TRBJ2-5	CASSSNVVNLETQYF	TGTGCCAGCAGTTCCAACGTTGTTAATCTGGAGACCCAGTACTTC